This T cell receptor beta chain is from a study of beta chain features in type 1 diabetes. The CDR3 has 17 residues. Germline lookup yields CDR1 SGHAT and CDR2 FQNNGV. Points on this clone: Antigen unknown. One end of the junction does not line up with germline, which may come from a read error.

About 116 mL of blood, on average, came from one heparinised draw per donor. Expressed TCRB transcripts got sequenced, as all isolated RNA was reverse transcribed. Profiled with immunoSEQ multiplex PCR; TCRdb holds only in-frame clones, not every one. The sample consists of roughly 730,000 clones, about an eighth of them appearing once. The study's findings and limits: Moderate but significant shortening of TCRB CDR3s was recorded in all four CD4+ subsets from Type 1 diabetes patients.

The receptor was derived from a man aged 18-30 years with type 1 diabetes. The sequencing input was naive CD4+ T cells from blood. The rearrangement uses TRBV11-2 and TRBJ2-1, with D tentatively TRBD2 (6 bases). CDR3 amino acids: CASSLDTGLSSYNEQFF. CDR3 bases: TGTGCCAGCAGCCTAGATACAGGACTAAGCTCCTACAATGAGCAGTTCTTC.